This TCR beta chain was captured by sequencing in a study of blood T cell repertoires in COVID-19. Study overall: Specimens from acute and convalescent COVID-19 originated in the United States, Italy and Spain.

Only in-frame clones appear in the TCRdb table, and some are missing; sequencing was by immunoSEQ multiplex PCR. Among around 250,000 clones, approximately 81% were seen once, and the ten largest hold about 6.2%. J was trimmed by 4 bases and V by 2 bases; bases with no gene match: 5. This CDR3 is built from 16 residues. CDR1 and CDR2 (germline): MNHEY, SMNVEV (reference sequence). The rearrangement uses TRBV27 and TRBJ2-1; TRBD2 matches at 10 bases. The receptor's source is a woman aged 45-59 years who had been exposed to COVID-19. Sequencing input: PBMCs or T cells enriched from blood (not recorded which). CDR3 amino acids: CASSLTGLAEYNEQFF. The CDR3 DNA is TGTGCCAGCAGTTTAACCGGACTAGCGGAGTACAATGAGCAGTTCTTC.